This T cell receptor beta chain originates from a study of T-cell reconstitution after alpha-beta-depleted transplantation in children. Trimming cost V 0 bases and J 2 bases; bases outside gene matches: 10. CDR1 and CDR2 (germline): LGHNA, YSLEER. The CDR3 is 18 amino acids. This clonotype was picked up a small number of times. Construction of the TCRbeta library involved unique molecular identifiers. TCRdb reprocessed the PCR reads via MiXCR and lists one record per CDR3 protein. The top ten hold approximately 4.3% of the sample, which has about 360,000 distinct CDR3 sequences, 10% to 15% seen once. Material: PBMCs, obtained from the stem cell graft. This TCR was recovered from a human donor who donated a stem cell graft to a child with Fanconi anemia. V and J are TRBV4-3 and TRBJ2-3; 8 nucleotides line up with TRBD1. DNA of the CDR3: TGCGCCAGCAGCCAAGAGATATCGTCGGACAGGGACACAGATACGCAGTATTTT. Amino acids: CASSQEISSDRDTDTQYF.